The 31 T cell receptor beta chains below come from one sample, sequenced in a study of identical twins. TCRdb re-analysed the 5' RACE reads in MiXCR, keeping a single row per CDR3 protein. This sample has 550,000 to 700,000 distinct CDR3 sequences; around 21% occur once, and the top ten carry roughly 4%. These data were also reused for a study on T cells expressing NK-cell markers.

The sequenced sample was PBMCs. The receptor set was obtained from a woman aged 18-29 years in good health.

This clonotype was seen a few times. The genes are TRBV7-9 and TRBJ2-7; D is unclear. Per the germline V gene, CDR1 is SEHNR and CDR2 is FQNEAQ (reference sequence). V shed 3 bases and J shed 6 bases, with 12 bases lying between them. The CDR3 length is 13 residues. CDR3 loop: CASSFTALPEQYF. CDR3 DNA sequence: TGTGCCAGCAGCTTTACAGCCCTCCCCGAGCAGTACTTC.

The rearrangement joins TRBV9 to TRBJ2-2, with D perhaps matching TRBD1 (5 bases). Germline V gene lookup returns CDR1 SGDLS and CDR2 YYNGEE. The CDR3 length is 15 residues. Trimming shortened V by 4 bases and J by 1 base, and 11 bases separated the two germline ends. In DNA, the CDR3 is TGTGCCAGCAGCCGCAGGGTGGGGAACACCGGGGAGCTGTTTTTT. The encoded protein is CASSRRVGNTGELFF. Full variable domain (missing parts from reference TRBV9 and TRBJ2-2): DSGVTQTPKHLITATGQRVTLRCSPRSGDLSVYWYQQSLDQGLQFLIQYYNGEERAKGNILERFSAQQFPDLHSELNLSSLELGDSALYFCASSRRVGNTGELFFGEGSRLTVL.

This clonotype turned up a few times. The rearrangement uses TRBV7-2 and TRBJ2-1; D is ambiguous. The V end lost 7 bases, the J end lost 2 bases, and 15 bases lay between the germline ends. Germline CDR1 and CDR2: SGHTA and FQGNSA. This CDR3 is built from 15 residues. CDR3 nucleotides: TGTGCCAGCACCGCATTACGGGCCGCCTACAATGAGCAGTTCTTC. It codes for CASTALRAAYNEQFF. The complete variable domain, with remaining parts taken from reference TRBV7-2 and TRBJ2-1, reads GAGVSQSPSNKVTEKGKDVELRCDPISGHTALYWYRQSLGQGLEFLIYFQGNSAPDKSGLPSDRFSAERTGGSVSTLTIQRTQQEDSAVYLCASTALRAAYNEQFFGPGTRLTVL.

This clonotype came up a few times. DNA for the CDR3: TGTGCCAGCAGTACCCGACTAGCTCCCCAGTTCTTC. The encoded protein is CASSTRLAPQFF. The genes are TRBV12-3 or TRBV12-4 and TRBJ2-1; 7 nucleotides align to TRBD2. The CDR3 has 12 amino acids. Trimming at V came to 5 bases and at J to 13 bases, leaving 8 bases not matched to a gene.

Only a few counts were recorded for this clonotype. This chain uses TRBV5-1 with TRBJ2-7; D could derive from TRBD1 or TRBD2 (5 bases each). This CDR3 has 16 residues. V gave up 4 bases and J gave up 2 bases, with 19 bases separating them. Germline V CDR1 and CDR2: SGHRS, YFSETQ. CDR3 amino acids: CASSGVFGAVTYEQYF. DNA for the CDR3: TGCGCCAGCAGCGGGGTGTTCGGGGCTGTGACCTACGAGCAGTACTTC. Full variable domain (rest looked up from reference TRBV5-1 and TRBJ2-7): KAGVTQTPRYLIKTRGQQVTLSCSPISGHRSVSWYQQTPGQGLQFLFEYFSETQRNKGNFPGRFSGRQFSNSRSEMNVSTLELGDSALYLCASSGVFGAVTYEQYFGPGTRLTVT.

This rearrangement joins TRBV20-1 to TRBJ2-5, with D maybe TRBD1 (6 bases). V lost 8 bases and J 7 bases, leaving 20 bases between the germline ends. CDR3 length: 13 amino acids. Germline CDR1 and CDR2: DFQATT and SNEGSKA (reference sequence). In nucleotides, the CDR3 is TGCAGTCCAGAGGGCCAGGGGTTAGGGACCCAGTACTTC. Encoded protein: CSPEGQGLGTQYF.

This clonotype has just a few counts. The chain has TRBV4-3 and TRBJ2-7; 14 nucleotides match TRBD2. The CDR3 is 19 residues long. Per the germline V gene, CDR1 is LGHNA and CDR2 is YSLEER. Trimming took 1 base from V and 0 from J; bases not matched to a gene: 8. The CDR3 loop is CASSQGLAGGPGGSYEQYF. The CDR3 DNA is TGCGCCAGCAGCCAAGGACTAGCGGGAGGGCCTGGGGGCTCCTACGAGCAGTACTTC.

This clonotype was recorded a few times. This sequence joins TRBV7-9 and TRBJ2-1, with D maybe TRBD2 (5 bases). V was shortened by 9 bases and J by 7 bases, with 19 bases between the two germline ends. The V gene's germline CDR1 is SEHNR and CDR2 FQNEAQ (reference sequence). This CDR3 spans 14 amino acids. The CDR3 loop reads CASKSPTPGNEQFF. The CDR3 bases are TGTGCCAGTAAAAGTCCGACCCCGGGAAATGAGCAGTTCTTC.

This clonotype has only a few counts. V and J are TRBV12-3 or TRBV12-4 and TRBJ2-3; D is possibly TRBD2 (6 bases). The CDR3 covers 15 residues. Trimming cost V 6 bases and J 2 bases, with 15 bases left between them. The CDR3 region is CASRLRDSTTDTQYF. The CDR3 DNA reads TGTGCCAGCAGGCTACGGGACTCTACCACAGATACGCAGTATTTT.

For the CDR3, the DNA is TGTGCCAGCAGCCCTCGGGGGGGCCGGAACAATGAGCAGTTCTTC. Amino acids: CASSPRGGRNNEQFF. The V gene is TRBV4-2, the J gene TRBJ2-1; 8 bases line up with TRBD2. V lost 4 bases, J lost 5 bases, and 7 bases stayed unmatched. This CDR3 region has 15 residues. In germline, CDR1 is LGHNA, CDR2 YNFKEQ.

A few counts support this clonotype. A read error may explain this, as a much larger clone is one base away. J is TRBJ2-7 and V is TRBV20-1, with TRBD2 matching over 8 bases. CDR1 is DFQATT and CDR2 is SNEGSKA in the germline V gene (reference sequence). The CDR3 consists of 14 residues. V was pared by 6 bases and J by 2 bases, with 9 bases of the junction left unmatched. The CDR3 region is CSAIAAAGAYEQYF. DNA of the CDR3: TGCAGTGCCATCGCGGCAGCGGGAGCCTACGAGCAGTACTTC.

The genes are TRBV30 and TRBJ2-3; D remains ambiguous. Trimming pared 4 bases from V and 4 bases from J, leaving 12 bases between. The V gene's germline CDR1 is GTSNPN and CDR2 SVGIG (reference sequence). The CDR3 totals 13 residues. CDR3 in DNA: TGTGCCTGGACTTCGGGTTCTGCAGATACGCAGTATTTT. Translation gives CAWTSGSADTQYF.

The chain uses TRBV12-3 or TRBV12-4 and TRBJ2-5; D may correspond to TRBD1 or TRBD2 (6 bases each). The length of the CDR3 is 15 residues. The V end was cut by 5 bases, the J end by 5 bases, with 18 bases between. The CDR3 reads CASSRGGGRGETQYF. The CDR3 coding sequence is TGTGCCAGCAGTCGTGGAGGGGGAAGAGGCGAGACCCAGTACTTC.

The CDR3 nucleotides are TGCAGTGCTAATCAGCGGGGGGGTGGAGAGACCCAGTACTTC. It yields the protein CSANQRGGGETQYF. The chain couples TRBV20-1 to TRBJ2-5; 10 nucleotides align to TRBD2. The germline V gene has CDR1 DFQATT and CDR2 SNEGSKA (reference sequence). The CDR3 covers 14 residues. The V and J ends lost 4 bases and 4 bases, in that order; junction bases with no gene match: 6.

This clonotype was recorded many times. The chain combines TRBV29-1 with TRBJ2-7; weak D call: TRBD1 (5 bases). The CDR3 runs to 12 residues. Germline loops: CDR1 SQVTM, CDR2 ANQGSEA. Trimming shortened V by 3 bases and J by 5 bases, and 11 bases separated the two germline ends. Written as DNA, the CDR3 is TGCAGCGTTGATTTTGAAGGGGACGAGCAGTACTTC. Translation gives CSVDFEGDEQYF.

This clonotype was counted many times. The chain recombines TRBV20-1 with TRBJ2-5; the D gene is possibly TRBD2 (6 bases). V lost 5 bases, J lost 2 bases, and 15 bases lay in between. This CDR3 spans 14 amino acids. Per the germline V gene, CDR1 is DFQATT and CDR2 is SNEGSKA (reference sequence). The CDR3 sequence is CSAGTGTAQETQYF. CDR3 nucleotides: TGCAGTGCTGGAACCGGGACTGCTCAAGAGACCCAGTACTTC.

This clonotype was seen many times. The V and J genes are TRBV10-3 and TRBJ1-5; D is ambiguous. The CDR3 is 13 residues long. The ends were cut back, 11 bases at V and 0 bases at J, with 11 bases in the middle. CDR1 and CDR2 (germline): ENHRY, SYGVKD. CDR3 DNA: TGTGCCTCTCAAGGGTATAGCAATCAGCCCCAGCATTTT. Translating gives CASQGYSNQPQHF.

This clonotype was counted ten times or more. The gene calls are TRBV5-5 and TRBJ2-7, with a weak D call TRBD1 (5 bases). The V end was cut by 0 bases, the J end by 0 bases, with 13 bases between. The CDR3 spans 16 residues. The germline V gene encodes CDR1 SGHKS and CDR2 YYEKEE (reference sequence). This CDR3 reads CASSLDQQGGSYEQYF. Written as DNA, the CDR3 is TGTGCCAGCAGCTTGGATCAGCAGGGTGGCTCCTACGAGCAGTACTTC. The entire variable domain, with the rest obtained from reference TRBV5-5 and TRBJ2-7, is as follows: DAGVTQSPTHLIKTRGQQVTLRCSPISGHKSVSWYQQVLGQGPQFIFQYYEKEERGRGNFPDRFSARQFPNYSSELNVNALLLGDSALYLCASSLDQQGGSYEQYFGPGTRLTVT.

This clonotype was detected many times. The chain uses TRBV5-1 and TRBJ2-1; 10 nucleotides align to TRBD2. The V and J ends lost 1 base and 5 bases, in that order; junction bases with no gene match: 9. Germline V lookup: CDR1 SGHRS, CDR2 YFSETQ. CDR3 size: 17 residues. Here the CDR3 reads CASSLRTSGTLDNEQFF. In DNA, the CDR3 is TGCGCCAGCAGCTTGCGGACTAGCGGCACCTTGGACAATGAGCAGTTCTTC.

The chain combines TRBV20-1 with TRBJ2-5; weak D call: TRBD2 (5 bases). The CDR3 is 12 residues long. Between the trimmed V and J ends, which lost 4 bases and 4 bases, there was a span of 10 bases. Germline loops: CDR1 DFQATT, CDR2 SNEGSKA (reference sequence). CDR3: CSAKASLETQYF. CDR3 nucleotides: TGCAGTGCTAAAGCTAGCTTAGAGACCCAGTACTTC.

This clonotype was counted a few times. The CDR3 is CASMSMGLQETQYF. The CDR3, as DNA: TGCGCCAGCATGTCCATGGGACTCCAAGAGACCCAGTACTTC. This rearrangement joins TRBV5-1 to TRBJ2-5; D is possibly TRBD2 (6 bases). Trimming pared 6 bases from V and 1 base from J, leaving 13 bases between. This CDR3 is 14 amino acids long. CDR1 and CDR2 (germline): SGHRS, YFSETQ.

The V and J genes are TRBV20-1 and TRBJ2-2, with D possibly matching TRBD2 (6 bases). The CDR3 totals 16 residues. CDR1 is DFQATT, CDR2 SNEGSKA, per germline (reference sequence). Trimming removed 0 bases from V and 0 bases from J, with 11 bases in between. The CDR3 coding sequence is TGCAGTGCTAGAGATCCCCGGGGGTCGAACACCGGGGAGCTGTTTTTT. It encodes CSARDPRGSNTGELFF.

This clonotype appeared a few times. This chain links TRBV5-5 with TRBJ1-4; TRBD1 is a possible D gene (6 bases). Looked up from germline, CDR1 is SGHKS and CDR2 is YYEKEE (reference sequence). V lost 4 bases and J 8 bases, leaving 12 bases between the germline ends. The CDR3 totals 13 residues. The CDR3 DNA follows: TGTGCCAGCAGCCGGGGGACATTAGAAAAACTGTTTTTT. Translating it yields CASSRGTLEKLFF.

This clonotype was detected ten times or more. This rearrangement joins TRBV5-6 to TRBJ2-7; D unresolved. Trimming shortened V by 2 bases and J by 6 bases, and 12 bases separated the two germline ends. The CDR3 has 13 amino acids. CDR1 is SGHDT and CDR2 is YYEEEE in the germline V gene. The CDR3 DNA reads TGTGCCAGCAGCTTAGGCCTCGGCTCCGAGCAGTACTTC. The encoded protein is CASSLGLGSEQYF.

The table lists this clonotype with a few counts. The genes are TRBV7-3 and TRBJ2-2; D call uncertain. Germline loops: CDR1 SGHTA, CDR2 FQGTGA. V was pared by 5 bases and J by 1 base, with 14 bases between. CDR3 length equals 16 residues. CDR3 nucleotide sequence: TGTGCCAGCAGCCTATACCCTGTTATGAACACCGGGGAGCTGTTTTTT. Translating it yields CASSLYPVMNTGELFF.

A few counts support this clonotype. V is TRBV6-2 or TRBV6-3 and J is TRBJ2-1, with 9 bases matching TRBD2. The CDR3 spans 16 residues. With V trimmed by 6 bases and J by 4 bases, 10 bases remained unmatched. CDR1 and CDR2 (germline): MNHEY, SVGEGT. The CDR3 protein is CASSPRAGGRYNEQFF. In nucleotides, the CDR3 is TGTGCCAGCAGCCCAAGGGCGGGAGGGAGGTACAATGAGCAGTTCTTC.

Remarks on this clonotype: An end of the junction does not agree with germline; a read error may underlie this. The chain uses TRBV27 and TRBJ2-1, with no clear D. Germline loops: CDR1 MNHEY, CDR2 SMNVEV (reference sequence). The CDR3 totals 13 residues. The CDR3 protein is CASSLLPYDEQFF. DNA of the CDR3: TGTGCCAGCAGTTTACTACCCTACGATGAGCAGTTCTTC.

This chain links TRBV5-6 with TRBJ2-1; 8 bases agree with TRBD2. This CDR3 region has 15 residues. Trimming cost V 2 bases and J 1 base; bases outside gene matches: 2. CDR1 and CDR2 (germline): SGHDT, YYEEEE. CDR3 amino acids: CASSFREGSYNEQFF. CDR3 in DNA: TGTGCCAGCAGCTTCCGGGAGGGATCCTACAATGAGCAGTTCTTC.

The CDR3 sequence is CSGRLGGTDGYTF. The DNA for the CDR3 is TGCAGCGGCCGCCTAGGAGGGACGGATGGCTACACCTTC. The V gene is TRBV29-1, the J gene TRBJ1-2; maybe TRBD1 (5 bases). CDR1 SQVTM and CDR2 ANQGSEA come from the germline V gene. The V end was cut by 7 bases, the J end by 6 bases, with 18 bases between. The CDR3 is made up of 13 amino acids. The whole variable domain, remainder taken from reference TRBV29-1 and TRBJ1-2, is SAVISQKPSRDICQRGTSLTIQCQVDSQVTMMFWYRQQPGQSLTLIATANQGSEATYESGFVIDKFPISRPNLTFSTLTVSNMSPEDSSIYLCSGRLGGTDGYTFGSGTRLTVV.

The genes are TRBV27 and TRBJ2-5; either TRBD1 or TRBD2 may supply D (5 bases each). This CDR3 contains 13 residues. V was trimmed by 6 bases and J by 8 bases, leaving 16 bases between them. Germline CDR1 MNHEY, CDR2 SMNVEV (reference sequence). Written as DNA, the CDR3 is TGTGCCAGCAGAACCGGGACCATCCCAACCCAGTACTTC. Translated, it gives CASRTGTIPTQYF.

This clonotype has a handful of counts. The V and J genes are TRBV12-3 or TRBV12-4 and TRBJ1-1; D call uncertain. This CDR3 has 17 residues. Trimming shortened V by 4 bases and J by 4 bases, and 22 bases separated the two germline ends. This CDR3 is CASSSRWGFVRSTEAFF. CDR3 nucleotide sequence: TGTGCCAGCAGTTCCCGGTGGGGTTTTGTACGTAGCACTGAAGCTTTCTTT.